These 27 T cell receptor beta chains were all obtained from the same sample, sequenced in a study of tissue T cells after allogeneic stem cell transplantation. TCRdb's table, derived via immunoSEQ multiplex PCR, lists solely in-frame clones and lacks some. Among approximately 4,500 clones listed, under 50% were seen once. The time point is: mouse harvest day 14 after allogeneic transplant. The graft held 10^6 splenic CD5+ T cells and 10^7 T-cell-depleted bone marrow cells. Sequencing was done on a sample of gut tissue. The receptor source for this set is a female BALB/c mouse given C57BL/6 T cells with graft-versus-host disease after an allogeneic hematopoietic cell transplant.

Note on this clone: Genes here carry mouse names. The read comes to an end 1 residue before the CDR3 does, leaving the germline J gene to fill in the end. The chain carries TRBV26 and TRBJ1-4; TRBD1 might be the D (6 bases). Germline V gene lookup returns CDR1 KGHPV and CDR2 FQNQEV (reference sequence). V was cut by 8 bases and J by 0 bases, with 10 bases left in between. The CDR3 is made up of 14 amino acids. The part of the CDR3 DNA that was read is TGTGCCAGCGTCGGACAGATTTCCAACGAAAGATTATTT. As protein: CASVGQISNERLF. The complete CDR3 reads CASVGQISNERLFF.

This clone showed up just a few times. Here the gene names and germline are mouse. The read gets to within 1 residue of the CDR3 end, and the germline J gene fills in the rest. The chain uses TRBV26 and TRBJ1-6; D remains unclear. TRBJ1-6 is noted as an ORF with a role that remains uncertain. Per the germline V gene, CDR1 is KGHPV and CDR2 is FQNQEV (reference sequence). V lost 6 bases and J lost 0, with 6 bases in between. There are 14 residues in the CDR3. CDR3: CASRESSYNSPLYF. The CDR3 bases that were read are TGTGCCAGCAGGGAATCTTCCTATAATTCGCCCCTCTAC.

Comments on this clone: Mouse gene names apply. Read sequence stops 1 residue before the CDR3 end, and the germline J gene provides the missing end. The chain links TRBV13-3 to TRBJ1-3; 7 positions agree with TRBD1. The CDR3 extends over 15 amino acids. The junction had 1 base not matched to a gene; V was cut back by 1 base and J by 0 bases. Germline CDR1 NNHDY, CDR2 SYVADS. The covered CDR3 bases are TGTGCCAGCAGTGATCAGGGGGATTCTGGAAATACGCTCTAT. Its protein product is CASSDQGDSGNTLY. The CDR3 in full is CASSDQGDSGNTLYF.

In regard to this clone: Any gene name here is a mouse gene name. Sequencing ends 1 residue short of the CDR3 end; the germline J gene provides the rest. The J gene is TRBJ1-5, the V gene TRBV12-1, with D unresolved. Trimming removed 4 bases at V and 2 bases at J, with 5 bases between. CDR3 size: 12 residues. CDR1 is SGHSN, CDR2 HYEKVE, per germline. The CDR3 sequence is CASSPHNQAPLF. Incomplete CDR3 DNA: TGTGCCAGCTCCCCGCACAACCAGGCTCCGCTT.

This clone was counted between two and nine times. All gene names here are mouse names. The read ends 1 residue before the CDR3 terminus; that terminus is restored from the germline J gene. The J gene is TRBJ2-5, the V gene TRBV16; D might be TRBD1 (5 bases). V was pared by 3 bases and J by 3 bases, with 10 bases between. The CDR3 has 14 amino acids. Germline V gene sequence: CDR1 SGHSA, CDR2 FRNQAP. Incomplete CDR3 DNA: TGTGCAAGCAGCTTGCAGGGAAGGCAAGACACCCAGTAC. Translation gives CASSLQGRQDTQY. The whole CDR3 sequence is CASSLQGRQDTQYF.

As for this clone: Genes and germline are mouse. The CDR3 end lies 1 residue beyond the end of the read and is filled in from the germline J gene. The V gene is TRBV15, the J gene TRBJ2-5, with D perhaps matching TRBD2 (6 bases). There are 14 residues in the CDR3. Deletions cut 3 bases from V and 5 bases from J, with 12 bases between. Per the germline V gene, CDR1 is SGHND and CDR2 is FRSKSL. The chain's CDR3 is CASSLGGGGDTQYF. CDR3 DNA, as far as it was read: TGTGCCAGCAGTTTGGGGGGAGGCGGAGACACCCAGTAC.

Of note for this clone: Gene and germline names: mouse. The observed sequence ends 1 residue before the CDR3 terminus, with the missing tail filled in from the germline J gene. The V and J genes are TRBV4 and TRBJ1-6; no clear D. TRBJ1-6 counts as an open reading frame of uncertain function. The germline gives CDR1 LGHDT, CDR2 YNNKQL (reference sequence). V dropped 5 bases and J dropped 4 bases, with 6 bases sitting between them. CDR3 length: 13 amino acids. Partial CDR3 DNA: TGTGCCAGCAGCCCCGAATATAATTCGCCCCTCTAC. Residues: CASSPEYNSPLY. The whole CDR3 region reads CASSPEYNSPLYF.

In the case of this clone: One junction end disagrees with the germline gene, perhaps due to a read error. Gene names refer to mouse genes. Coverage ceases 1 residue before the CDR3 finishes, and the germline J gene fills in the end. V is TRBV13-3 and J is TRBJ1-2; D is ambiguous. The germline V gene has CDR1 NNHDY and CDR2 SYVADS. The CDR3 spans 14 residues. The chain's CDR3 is CASGDARANSDYTF. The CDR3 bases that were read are TGTGCCAGCGGTGATGCGAGGGCAAACTCCGACTACACC.

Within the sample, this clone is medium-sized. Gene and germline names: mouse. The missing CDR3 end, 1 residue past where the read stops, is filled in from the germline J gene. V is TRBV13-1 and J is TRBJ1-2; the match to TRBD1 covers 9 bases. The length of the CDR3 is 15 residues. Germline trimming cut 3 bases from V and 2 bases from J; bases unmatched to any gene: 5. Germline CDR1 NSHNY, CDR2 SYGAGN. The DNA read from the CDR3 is TGTGCCAGCAGTGCGGGACAGGGTCTTAACTCCGACTACACC. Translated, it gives CASSAGQGLNSDYT. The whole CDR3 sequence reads CASSAGQGLNSDYTF.

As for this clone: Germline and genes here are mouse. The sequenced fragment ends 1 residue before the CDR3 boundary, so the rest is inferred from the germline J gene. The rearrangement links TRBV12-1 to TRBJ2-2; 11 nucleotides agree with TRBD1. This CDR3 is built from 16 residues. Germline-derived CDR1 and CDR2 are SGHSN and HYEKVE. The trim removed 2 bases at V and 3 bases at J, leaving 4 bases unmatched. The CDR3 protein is CASSPGQGADTGQLYF. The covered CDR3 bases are TGTGCCAGCTCTCCTGGACAGGGGGCAGACACCGGGCAGCTCTAC.

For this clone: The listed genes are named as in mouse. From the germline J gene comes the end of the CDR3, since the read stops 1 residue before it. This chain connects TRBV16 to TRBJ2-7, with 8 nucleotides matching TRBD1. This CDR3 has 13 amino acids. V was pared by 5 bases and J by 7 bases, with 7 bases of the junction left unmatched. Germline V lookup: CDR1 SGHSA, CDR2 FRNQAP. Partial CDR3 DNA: TGTGCAAGCAGCCCCAGGGGGCGCGGGGAACAGTAC. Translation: CASSPRGRGEQY. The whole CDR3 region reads CASSPRGRGEQYF.

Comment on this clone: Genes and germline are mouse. CDR3 DNA, as far as it was read: TGTGCCAGCAGTCTGATTGGGGGACAAGACACCCAGTAC. Translating it yields CASSLIGGQDTQY. The full CDR3 protein is CASSLIGGQDTQYF. The rearrangement uses TRBV26 and TRBJ2-5; possible D gene TRBD2, 6 bases. The read falls 1 residue short of the CDR3 end, and the missing part is taken from the germline J gene. Trimming cost V 2 bases and J 3 bases, with 9 bases left between them. Per germline, CDR1 KGHPV and CDR2 FQNQEV (reference sequence). This CDR3 has 14 residues.

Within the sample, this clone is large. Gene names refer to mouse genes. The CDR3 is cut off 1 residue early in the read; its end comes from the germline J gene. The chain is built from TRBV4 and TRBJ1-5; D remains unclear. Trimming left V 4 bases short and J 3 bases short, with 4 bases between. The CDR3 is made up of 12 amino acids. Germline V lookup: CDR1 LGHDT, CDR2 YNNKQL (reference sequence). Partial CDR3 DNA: TGTGCCAGCAGCTTCAGCAACCAGGCTCCGCTT. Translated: CASSFSNQAPL. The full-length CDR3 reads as CASSFSNQAPLF.

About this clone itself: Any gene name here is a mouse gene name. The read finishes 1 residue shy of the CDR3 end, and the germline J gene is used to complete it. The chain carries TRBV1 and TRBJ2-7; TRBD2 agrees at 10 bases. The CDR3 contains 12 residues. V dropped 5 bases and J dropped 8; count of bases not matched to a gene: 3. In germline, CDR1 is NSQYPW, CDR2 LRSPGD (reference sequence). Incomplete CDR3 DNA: TGCACCTGCAGTCCACTGGGGGGGAAACAGTAC. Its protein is CTCSPLGGKQY. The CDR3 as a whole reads CTCSPLGGKQYF.

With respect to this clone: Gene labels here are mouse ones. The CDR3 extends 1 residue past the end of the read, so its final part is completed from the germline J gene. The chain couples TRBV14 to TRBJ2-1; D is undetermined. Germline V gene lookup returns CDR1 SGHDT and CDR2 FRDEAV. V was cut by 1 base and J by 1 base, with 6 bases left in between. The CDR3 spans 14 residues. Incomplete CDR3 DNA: TGTGCCAGCAGTTTCGAGGAAAACTATGCTGAGCAGTTC. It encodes CASSFEENYAEQF. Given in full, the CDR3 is CASSFEENYAEQFF.

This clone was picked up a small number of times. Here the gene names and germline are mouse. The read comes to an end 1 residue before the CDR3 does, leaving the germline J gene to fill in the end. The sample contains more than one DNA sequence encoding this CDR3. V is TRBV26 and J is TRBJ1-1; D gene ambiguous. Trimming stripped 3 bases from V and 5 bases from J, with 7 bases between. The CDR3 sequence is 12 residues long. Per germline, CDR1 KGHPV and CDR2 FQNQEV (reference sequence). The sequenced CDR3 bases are TGTGCCAGCAGTCTTTCCGGGACAGAAGTCTTC. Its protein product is CASSLSGTEVF. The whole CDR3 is CASSLSGTEVFF.

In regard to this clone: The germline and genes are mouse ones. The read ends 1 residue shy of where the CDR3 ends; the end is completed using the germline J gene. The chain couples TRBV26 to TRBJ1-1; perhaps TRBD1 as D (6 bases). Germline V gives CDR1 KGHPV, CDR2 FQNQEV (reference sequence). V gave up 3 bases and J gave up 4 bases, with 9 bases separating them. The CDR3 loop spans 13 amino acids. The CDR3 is CASSLQGFTEVFF. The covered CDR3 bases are TGTGCCAGCAGTCTTCAGGGGTTCACAGAAGTCTTC.

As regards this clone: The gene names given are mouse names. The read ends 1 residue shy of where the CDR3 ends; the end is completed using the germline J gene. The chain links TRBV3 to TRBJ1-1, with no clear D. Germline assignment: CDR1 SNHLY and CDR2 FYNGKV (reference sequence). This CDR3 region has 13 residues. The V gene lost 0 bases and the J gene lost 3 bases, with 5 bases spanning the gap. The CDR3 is CASSLADDTEVFF. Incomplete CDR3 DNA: TGTGCCAGCAGCTTAGCTGATGACACAGAAGTCTTC.

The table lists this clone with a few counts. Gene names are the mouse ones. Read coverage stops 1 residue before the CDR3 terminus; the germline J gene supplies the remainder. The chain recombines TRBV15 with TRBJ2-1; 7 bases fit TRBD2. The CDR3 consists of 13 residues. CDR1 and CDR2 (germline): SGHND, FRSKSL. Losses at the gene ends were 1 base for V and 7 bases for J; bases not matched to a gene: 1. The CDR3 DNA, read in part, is TGTGCCAGCAGTTTAGTGGGGGGAGCTGAGCAGTTC. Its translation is CASSLVGGAEQF. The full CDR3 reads CASSLVGGAEQFF.

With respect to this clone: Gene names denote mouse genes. CDR3 loop: CASSLSRNSDYTF. The CDR3 DNA, read in part, is TGTGCCAGCAGTCTGTCCAGAAACTCCGACTACACC. This sequence joins TRBV26 and TRBJ1-2; D remains unclear. The read gets to within 1 residue of the CDR3 end, and the germline J gene fills in the rest. The germline V gene encodes CDR1 KGHPV and CDR2 FQNQEV (reference sequence). V lost 0 bases to trimming and J lost 1 base, with 3 bases between them. This CDR3 contains 13 residues.

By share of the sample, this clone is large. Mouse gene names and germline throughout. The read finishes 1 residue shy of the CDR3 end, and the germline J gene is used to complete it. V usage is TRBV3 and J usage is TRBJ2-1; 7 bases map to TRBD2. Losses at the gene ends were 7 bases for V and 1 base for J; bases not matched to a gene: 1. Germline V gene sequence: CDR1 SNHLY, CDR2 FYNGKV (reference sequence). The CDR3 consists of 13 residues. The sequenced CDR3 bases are TGTGCCAGCATCTGGGGGAACTATGCTGAGCAGTTC. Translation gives CASIWGNYAEQF. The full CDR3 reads CASIWGNYAEQFF.

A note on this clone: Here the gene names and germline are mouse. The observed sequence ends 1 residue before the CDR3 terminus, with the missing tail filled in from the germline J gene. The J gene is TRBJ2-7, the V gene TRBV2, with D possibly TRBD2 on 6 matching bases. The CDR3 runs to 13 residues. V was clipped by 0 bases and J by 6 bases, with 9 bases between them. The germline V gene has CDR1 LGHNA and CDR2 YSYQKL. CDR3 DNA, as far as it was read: TGTGCCAGCAGCCAAGATCTGGGGATTGAACAGTAC. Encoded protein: CASSQDLGIEQY. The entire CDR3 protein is CASSQDLGIEQYF.

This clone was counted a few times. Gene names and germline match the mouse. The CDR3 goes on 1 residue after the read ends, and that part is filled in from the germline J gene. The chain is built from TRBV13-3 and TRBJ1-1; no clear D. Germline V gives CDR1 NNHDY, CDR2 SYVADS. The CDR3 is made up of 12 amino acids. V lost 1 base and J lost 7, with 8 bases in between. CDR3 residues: CASSDPRLEVFF. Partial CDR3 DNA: TGTGCCAGCAGTGATCCCAGGTTAGAAGTCTTC.

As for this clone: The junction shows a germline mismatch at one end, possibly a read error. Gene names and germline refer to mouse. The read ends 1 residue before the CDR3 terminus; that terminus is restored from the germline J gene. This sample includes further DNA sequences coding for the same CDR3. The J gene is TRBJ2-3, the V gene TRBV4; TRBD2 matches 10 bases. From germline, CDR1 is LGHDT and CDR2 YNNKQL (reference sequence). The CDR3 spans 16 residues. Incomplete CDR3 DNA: TGCGCCAGCAGCTTCGGACTGGGGGCTAGCGCAGAAACGCTGTAT. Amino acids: CASSFGLGASAETLY. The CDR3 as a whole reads CASSFGLGASAETLYF. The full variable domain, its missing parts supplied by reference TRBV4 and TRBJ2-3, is ETAVFQTPNYHVTQVGNEVSFNCKQTLGHDTMYWYKQDSKKLLKIMFSYNNKQLIVNETVPRRFSPQSSDKAHLNLRIKSVEPEDSAVYLCASSFGLGASAETLYFGSGTRLTVL.

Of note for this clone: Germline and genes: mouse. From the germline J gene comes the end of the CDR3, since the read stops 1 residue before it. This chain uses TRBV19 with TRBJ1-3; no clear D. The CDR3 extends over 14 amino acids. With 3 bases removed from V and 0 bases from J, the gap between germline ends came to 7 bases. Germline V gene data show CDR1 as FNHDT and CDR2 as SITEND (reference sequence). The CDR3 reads CASSTGNSGNTLYF. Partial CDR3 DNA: TGTGCCAGCAGTACCGGGAATTCTGGAAATACGCTCTAT.

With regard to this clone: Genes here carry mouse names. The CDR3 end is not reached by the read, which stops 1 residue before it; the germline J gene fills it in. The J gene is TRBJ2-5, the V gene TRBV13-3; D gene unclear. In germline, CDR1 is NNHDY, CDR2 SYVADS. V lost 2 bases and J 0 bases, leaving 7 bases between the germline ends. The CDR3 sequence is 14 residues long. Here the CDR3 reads CASSERINQDTQYF. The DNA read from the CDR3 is TGTGCCAGCAGTGAGAGGATTAACCAAGACACCCAGTAC.

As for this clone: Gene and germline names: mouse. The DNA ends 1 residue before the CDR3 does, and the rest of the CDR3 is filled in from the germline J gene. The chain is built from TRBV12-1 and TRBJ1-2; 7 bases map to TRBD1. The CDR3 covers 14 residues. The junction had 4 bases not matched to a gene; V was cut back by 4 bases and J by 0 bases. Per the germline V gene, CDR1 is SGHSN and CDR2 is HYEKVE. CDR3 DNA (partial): TGTGCCAGCTCCCTACAGGGGACAAACTCCGACTACACC. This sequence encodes CASSLQGTNSDYT. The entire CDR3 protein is CASSLQGTNSDYTF. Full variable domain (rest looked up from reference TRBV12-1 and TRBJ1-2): DSGVVQSPRHIIKEKGGRSVLTCIPISGHSNVVWYQQTLGKELKFLIQHYEKVERDKGFLPSRFSVQQFDDYHSEMNMSALELEDSAMYFCASSLQGTNSDYTFGSGTRLLVI.